One sample yielded the 26 T cell receptor beta chains listed below, sequenced in a study of T cell responses to AZD1222 COVID-19 vaccine. Produced via immunoSEQ multiplex PCR; TCRdb's table is partial and in-frame only. The table has 120,000 to 150,000 clones, approximately 88% seen once. The material was peripheral blood, obtained on day 0 of AZD1222 vaccination. These TCRs come from an adult in good health.

This rearrangement joins TRBV7-2 to TRBJ1-2; D remains ambiguous. The V gene's germline CDR1 is SGHTA and CDR2 FQGNSA. The CDR3 is 13 amino acids. Trimming removed 1 base from V and 3 bases from J, with 6 bases in between. CDR3 protein: CASSLDRYYGYTF. The DNA of the CDR3 is TGTGCCAGCAGCTTAGACAGATACTATGGCTACACCTTC.

The genes are TRBV19 and TRBJ2-7; D is perhaps TRBD1 (5 bases). The germline V gene has CDR1 LNHDA and CDR2 SQIVND (reference sequence). Trimming stripped 3 bases from V and 3 bases from J, with 21 bases between. The CDR3 is 17 amino acids. The CDR3: CASSISGPSTYLYEQYF. The CDR3 DNA is TGTGCCAGTAGTATCTCAGGGCCCTCAACATACCTCTACGAGCAGTACTTC.

This clone was detected once. V is TRBV19 and J is TRBJ1-2; D perhaps matches TRBD1 (5 bases). The germline V gene encodes CDR1 LNHDA and CDR2 SQIVND (reference sequence). This CDR3 is 14 amino acids long. Between the trimmed V and J ends, which lost 6 bases and 6 bases, there was a span of 17 bases. The CDR3: CASSETGIVHGYTF. The CDR3, as DNA: TGTGCCAGTAGCGAAACAGGCATAGTACATGGCTACACCTTC. The variable domain in full, with the rest retrieved from reference TRBV19 and TRBJ1-2, is DGGITQSPKYLFRKEGQNVTLSCEQNLNHDAMYWYRQDPGQGLRLIYYSQIVNDFQKGDIAEGYSVSREKKESFPLTVTSAQKNPTAFYLCASSETGIVHGYTFGSGTRLTVV.

The chain recombines TRBV6-5 with TRBJ1-2; D gene ambiguous. Per germline, CDR1 MNHEY and CDR2 SVGAGI. Deletions cut 5 bases from V and 2 bases from J, with 9 bases between. This CDR3 is built from 13 residues. CDR3 amino acids: CASSPRVNYGYTF. CDR3 DNA: TGTGCCAGCAGTCCTAGGGTAAACTATGGCTACACCTTC.

In DNA, the CDR3 is TGTGCCAGCAGTTACTCGAAGTTTGCAGATCAGCCCCAGCATTTT. Its translation is CASSYSKFADQPQHF. The chain joins TRBV6-5 to TRBJ1-5; D remains unclear. V was clipped by 0 bases and J by 5 bases, with 11 bases between them. The germline CDR1 and CDR2 sequences are MNHEY and SVGAGI. The CDR3 has 15 residues.

V is TRBV6-6 and J is TRBJ2-3; 12 bases fit TRBD2. The CDR3 loop spans 15 amino acids. The germline V gene encodes CDR1 MNHNY and CDR2 SVGAGI (reference sequence). V was pared by 6 bases and J by 6 bases, with 7 bases of the junction left unmatched. CDR3 in amino acids: CASRPSGGAGDTQYF. The CDR3 bases are TGTGCCAGCAGACCTAGCGGGGGGGCCGGGGATACGCAGTATTTT.

The chain is built from TRBV3-1 (or the pseudogene TRBV3-2) and TRBJ1-1; D may be TRBD1 (6 bases). The germline gives CDR1 LGHDT, CDR2 YNNKEL (reference sequence). With 0 bases removed from V and 4 bases from J, the gap between germline ends came to 9 bases. The CDR3 consists of 14 residues. The CDR3 sequence is CASSQEGGGTEAFF. The CDR3 DNA follows: TGTGCCAGCAGCCAAGAAGGAGGGGGCACTGAAGCTTTCTTT.

This sequence joins TRBV5-5 and TRBJ1-2; 11 bases fit TRBD1. CDR3 size: 14 residues. The germline gives CDR1 SGHKS, CDR2 YYEKEE (reference sequence). V shed 4 bases, J shed 8 bases, and the junction held 7 bases outside the gene matches. The CDR3: CASSPDRGLGGYTF. CDR3 nucleotide sequence: TGTGCCAGCAGCCCGGACAGGGGGCTGGGGGGCTACACCTTC.

V and J are TRBV9 and TRBJ1-2, with D unresolved. V was trimmed by 5 bases and J by 5 bases, leaving 16 bases between them. Germline values: CDR1 SGDLS, CDR2 YYNGEE. This CDR3 region has 14 residues. DNA of the CDR3: TGTGCCAGCAGTGGGCGTGCGGGGTGGTATGGCTACACCTTC. This translates into CASSGRAGWYGYTF.

This chain links TRBV10-3 with TRBJ1-2; D is perhaps TRBD1 (6 bases). CDR3 length: 15 residues. With 0 bases removed from V and 8 bases from J, the gap between germline ends came to 16 bases. Germline values: CDR1 ENHRY, CDR2 SYGVKD. The CDR3 nucleotides are TGTGCCATCAGTGAGTCACGGACAGTGGGATCGGGCTACACCTTC. It encodes CAISESRTVGSGYTF.

The V call is TRBV3-1 (or the pseudogene TRBV3-2), the J call TRBJ1-5, with a tentative D call TRBD1 (5 bases). Deletions cut 4 bases from V and 2 bases from J, with 15 bases between. Germline CDR1 is LGHDT and CDR2 is YNNKEL (reference sequence). The CDR3 is made up of 16 amino acids. The CDR3 bases are TGTGCCAGCAGCCTGGGACTCGCAGGAGGCAATCAGCCCCAGCATTTT. Amino acids: CASSLGLAGGNQPQHF.

This chain joins TRBV4-3 and TRBJ2-5; 8 positions agree with TRBD2. CDR3 length equals 15 residues. Germline CDR1 is LGHNA and CDR2 is YSLEER. The J segment lost 5 bases and the V segment lost 1 base, leaving 6 bases of the junction unmatched. CDR3 sequence (DNA): TGCGCCAGCAGCCAAGTAGCGGGGAGCCCGGAGACCCAGTACTTC. It codes for CASSQVAGSPETQYF.

In its sample, this clone was seen once. This rearrangement joins TRBV4-1 to TRBJ2-7, with 9 bases fitting TRBD2. Germline V gene lookup returns CDR1 MGHRA and CDR2 YSYEKL. The CDR3 runs 16 residues. The V segment lost 0 bases and the J segment 2 bases; nucleotides outside the gene matches: 5. For the CDR3, the DNA is TGCGCCAGCAGCCAAGATGGGACTAGCAGAACCTACGAGCAGTACTTC. It is translated as CASSQDGTSRTYEQYF.

The chain uses TRBV18 and TRBJ1-1, with D possibly matching TRBD1 (6 bases). V shed 3 bases and J shed 6 bases, with 14 bases lying between them. The length of the CDR3 is 14 residues. Germline V gene lookup returns CDR1 KGHSH and CDR2 LQKENI. The CDR3 loop reads CASSPYKQGAEAFF. The CDR3 DNA reads as TGTGCCAGCTCACCCTACAAACAGGGCGCTGAAGCTTTCTTT.

This chain uses TRBV6-5 with TRBJ1-2, with TRBD1 matching over 9 bases. Germline V gene sequence: CDR1 MNHEY, CDR2 SVGAGI. This CDR3 spans 14 amino acids. The J segment lost 7 bases and the V segment lost 6 bases, leaving 9 bases of the junction unmatched. The DNA of the CDR3 is TGTGCCAGCAGGGTACGACAGGGGGTCGCTGGCTACACCTTC. This gives the protein CASRVRQGVAGYTF.

This clone was picked up one time. V is TRBV28 and J is TRBJ1-5; possible D gene TRBD1, 6 bases. The CDR3 covers 14 residues. The germline V and J ends were trimmed by 6 bases and 9 bases, with 18 bases remaining between them. The germline V gene encodes CDR1 MDHEN and CDR2 SYDVKM. CDR3 nucleotide sequence: TGTGCCAGCAGAACGGGGGGCGCGGGTACGCCCCAGCATTTT. Translation: CASRTGGAGTPQHF.

The CDR3 loop is CASSLDRPANEKLFF. The CDR3 DNA is TGTGCCAGCTCACTAGACAGACCGGCTAATGAAAAACTGTTTTTT. The V and J genes are TRBV18 and TRBJ1-4; D may be TRBD1 (5 bases). CDR3 size: 15 residues. V was trimmed by 4 bases and J by 3 bases, leaving 12 bases between them. Germline V lookup: CDR1 KGHSH, CDR2 LQKENI. The whole variable domain, remainder taken from reference TRBV18 and TRBJ1-4, is NAGVMQNPRHLVRRRGQEARLRCSPMKGHSHVYWYRQLPEEGLKFMVYLQKENIIDESGMPKERFSAEFPKEGPSILRIQQVVRGDSAAYFCASSLDRPANEKLFFGSGTQLSVL.

This clone was seen once. The gene calls are TRBV7-2 and TRBJ1-4, with D possibly matching TRBD1 (6 bases). Germline-derived CDR1 and CDR2 are SGHTA and FQGNSA. V was cut by 5 bases and J by 8 bases, with 15 bases left in between. The CDR3 totals 14 residues. CDR3 sequence reads: CASSQATGTEKLFF. CDR3 DNA sequence: TGTGCCAGCAGCCAAGCCACAGGGACCGAAAAACTGTTTTTT.

This clone was picked up one time. J is TRBJ2-7 and V is TRBV7-2; weak D call: TRBD1 (6 bases). This CDR3 has 13 residues. From germline, CDR1 is SGHTA and CDR2 FQGNSA. Between the trimmed V and J ends, which lost 2 bases and 3 bases, there was a span of 8 bases. For the CDR3, the DNA is TGTGCCAGCAGCTTATCACAGGGCTACGAGCAGTACTTC. Its translation is CASSLSQGYEQYF. The full variable domain, with the rest looked up from reference TRBV7-2 and TRBJ2-7, is GAGVSQSPSNKVTEKGKDVELRCDPISGHTALYWYRQSLGQGLEFLIYFQGNSAPDKSGLPSDRFSAERTGGSVSTLTIQRTQQEDSAVYLCASSLSQGYEQYFGPGTRLTVT.

The chain uses TRBV3-1 (or the pseudogene TRBV3-2) and TRBJ1-1; possibly TRBD1 for D (6 bases). Germline V gene lookup returns CDR1 LGHDT and CDR2 YNNKEL (reference sequence). The ends were cut back, 4 bases at V and 5 bases at J, with 8 bases in the middle. The CDR3 loop spans 12 amino acids. CDR3 residues: CASSPTGTEAFF. Here the CDR3 DNA reads TGTGCCAGCAGCCCAACAGGGACTGAAGCTTTCTTT.

V is TRBV7-9 and J is TRBJ1-6; 7 nucleotides agree with TRBD1. There are 15 residues in the CDR3. V shed 3 bases, J shed 5 bases, and the junction held 4 bases outside the gene matches. Germline V CDR1 and CDR2: SEHNR, FQNEAQ (reference sequence). CDR3 nucleotide sequence: TGTGCCAGCAGCTTCGGGACAGCGAATAATTCACCCCTCCACTTT. Residues: CASSFGTANNSPLHF. Supplemented by reference TRBV7-9 and TRBJ1-6, the full variable domain reads DTGVSQNPRHKITKRGQNVTFRCDPISEHNRLYWYRQTLGQGPEFLTYFQNEAQLEKSRLLSDRFSAERPKGSFSTLEIQRTEQGDSAMYLCASSFGTANNSPLHFGNGTRLTVT.

In regard to this clone: One junction end does not reproduce the germline sequence, and a read error may be involved. The chain uses TRBV29-1 and TRBJ1-2; 7 bases align to TRBD1. The CDR3 runs to 12 residues. Germline-derived CDR1 and CDR2 are SQVTM and ANQGSEA. CDR3 DNA: TGCAGCGTAGAAGGACAGGCCGATGGCTACACCTTC. This encodes CSVEGQADGYTF.

The rearrangement joins TRBV9 to TRBJ2-2, with TRBD1 as a possible D gene (6 bases). CDR1 SGDLS and CDR2 YYNGEE come from the germline V gene. The V gene lost 0 bases and the J gene lost 1 base, with 13 bases spanning the gap. The CDR3 loop spans 17 amino acids. CDR3 bases: TGTGCCAGCAGCGTAGACTATGGGGGCAGGAACACCGGGGAGCTGTTTTTT. Its protein product is CASSVDYGGRNTGELFF.

This sequence joins TRBV29-1 and TRBJ1-2; no reliable D call. With 4 bases removed from V and 4 bases from J, the gap between germline ends came to 16 bases. Per germline, CDR1 SQVTM and CDR2 ANQGSEA. This CDR3 contains 14 residues. CDR3 sequence (DNA): TGCAGCGTTGTCGGAACTGTGGACGGCTATGGCTACACCTTC. As protein: CSVVGTVDGYGYTF. Variable domain in full (rest from reference TRBV29-1 and TRBJ1-2): SAVISQKPSRDICQRGTSLTIQCQVDSQVTMMFWYRQQPGQSLTLIATANQGSEATYESGFVIDKFPISRPNLTFSTLTVSNMSPEDSSIYLCSVVGTVDGYGYTFGSGTRLTVV.

This clone showed up just a few times. The genes are TRBV3-1 (or the pseudogene TRBV3-2) and TRBJ1-1, with no clear D. The CDR3 consists of 14 residues. Deletions cut 3 bases from V and 1 base from J, with 9 bases between. Per the germline V gene, CDR1 is LGHDT and CDR2 is YNNKEL (reference sequence). CDR3 protein: CASSQDRWNTEAFF. The CDR3 nucleotides are TGTGCCAGCAGCCAGGACCGGTGGAACACTGAAGCTTTCTTT.

This sequence joins TRBV27 and TRBJ2-7, with 9 bases fitting TRBD1. Trimming took 4 bases from V and 0 from J; bases not matched to a gene: 4. CDR1 and CDR2 (germline): MNHEY, SMNVEV (reference sequence). This CDR3 comprises 15 residues. The CDR3 spells CASSSPGQGSYEQYF. DNA of the CDR3: TGTGCCAGCAGTTCACCGGGACAGGGCTCCTACGAGCAGTACTTC.